What follows are 7 T cell receptor beta chains derived from one specimen sequenced in a study of T-cell reconstitution after alpha-beta-depleted transplantation in children. Preparing the TCRbeta library involved the use of unique molecular identifiers. A single record per CDR3 protein comes from TCRdb applying MiXCR to the PCR reads. The repertoire holds approximately 500,000 distinct CDR3 sequences, with 25% to 30% as singletons. The source material was PBMCs, sampled before TCRalphabeta/CD19-depleted stem cell transplant. The receptors derive from a boy younger than two with Wiskott-Aldrich syndrome, due to receive a stem cell transplant.

This clonotype was seen a handful of times. The V and J genes are TRBV20-1 and TRBJ2-7; TRBD2 aligns across 8 bases. V was pared by 1 base and J by 4 bases, with 6 bases of the junction left unmatched. The length of the CDR3 is 14 residues. The germline CDR1 and CDR2 sequences are DFQATT and SNEGSKA (reference sequence). CDR3 residues: CSARGRGGLYEQYF. CDR3 nucleotides: TGCAGTGCTAGAGGACGGGGGGGCTTATACGAGCAGTACTTC.

This clonotype turned up a few times. This chain joins TRBV29-1 and TRBJ2-1; 9 bases line up with TRBD2. The length of the CDR3 is 14 residues. V lost 5 bases and J lost 9; bases outside the gene matches: 11. The germline V gene has CDR1 SQVTM and CDR2 ANQGSEA. DNA for the CDR3: TGCAGCGTTCTGCTTAGCGGGAGTGCCTCTGAGCAGTTCTTC. Its translation is CSVLLSGSASEQFF.

This clonotype was recorded a few times. The chain couples TRBV15 to TRBJ2-1; D is possibly TRBD1 (5 bases). The V gene lost 4 bases and the J gene lost 0 bases, with 13 bases spanning the gap. The germline CDR1 and CDR2 sequences are LNHNV and YYDKDF (reference sequence). CDR3 length: 16 residues. This CDR3 is CATSTGPGISYNEQFF. In nucleotides, the CDR3 is TGTGCCACCAGCACAGGACCAGGGATCTCCTACAATGAGCAGTTCTTC. Looking up the rest from reference TRBV15 and TRBJ2-1 gives the full variable domain: DAMVIQNPRYQVTQFGKPVTLSCSQTLNHNVMYWYQQKSSQAPKLLFHYYDKDFNNEADTPDNFQSRRPNTSFCFLDIRSPGLGDTAMYLCATSTGPGISYNEQFFGPGTRLTVL.

The chain recombines TRBV5-1 with TRBJ2-7; D may be TRBD1 (5 bases). Germline V CDR1 and CDR2: SGHRS, YFSETQ. The V gene lost 1 base and the J gene lost 2 bases, with 7 bases spanning the gap. The CDR3 has 13 residues. Here the CDR3 DNA reads TGCGCCAGCAGCTTGAACAGGCCCTACGAGCAGTACTTC. As protein: CASSLNRPYEQYF.

The rearrangement joins TRBV5-1 to TRBJ1-2; D is perhaps TRBD1 (5 bases). This CDR3 has 13 amino acids. V lost 4 bases and J 6 bases, leaving 13 bases between the germline ends. Germline CDR1 reads SGHRS; CDR2 reads YFSETQ. Here the CDR3 reads CASSRDGGDGYTF. The CDR3 DNA follows: TGCGCCAGCAGCAGGGACGGTGGCGATGGCTACACCTTC.

In this sample, this clonotype turned up a few times. The V call is TRBV27, the J call TRBJ2-5; D call uncertain. This CDR3 has 14 residues. CDR1 is MNHEY and CDR2 is SMNVEV in the germline V gene (reference sequence). Trimming shortened V by 4 bases and J by 5 bases, and 14 bases separated the two germline ends. CDR3 residues: CASSSRTVQETQYF. DNA for the CDR3: TGTGCCAGCAGTTCCCGGACCGTTCAGGAGACCCAGTACTTC.

This clonotype was counted only a few times. The CDR3 here is CSASGQSSYNEQFF. The CDR3 nucleotides read TGCAGTGCTAGTGGGCAAAGCTCCTACAATGAGCAGTTCTTC. J is TRBJ2-1 and V is TRBV20-1; D gene ambiguous. The CDR3 is 14 residues long. Trimming removed 3 bases from V and 0 bases from J, with 9 bases in between. The germline V gene encodes CDR1 DFQATT and CDR2 SNEGSKA (reference sequence).